These 13 T cell receptor beta chains were all obtained from the same sample, sequenced in a study of blood T cell repertoires in COVID-19. Assay used: immunoSEQ multiplex PCR; TCRdb lists only in-frame clones, some missing. The sample lists 210,000 or so clones; 88% were seen once. Sequencing was performed on PBMCs or T cells enriched from blood (not recorded which). The origin of the receptors is a woman aged 30 to 39 who had been exposed to COVID-19.

The chain couples TRBV19 to TRBJ2-1, with TRBD2 matching over 13 bases. Trimming took 9 bases from V and 5 from J; bases not matched to a gene: 10. The length of the CDR3 is 16 residues. Per the germline V gene, CDR1 is LNHDA and CDR2 is SQIVND (reference sequence). CDR3 protein: CASTQFGTSGNNEQFF. The CDR3 DNA reads TGTGCCAGCACACAATTCGGGACTAGCGGGAACAATGAGCAGTTCTTC.

The V call is TRBV30, the J call TRBJ1-6; D is undetermined. CDR3 length: 11 amino acids. CDR1 and CDR2 (germline): GTSNPN, SVGIG (reference sequence). V was cut by 3 bases and J by 9 bases, with 6 bases left in between. The CDR3 reads CAWRAGSPLHF. CDR3 DNA: TGTGCCTGGAGGGCGGGTTCACCCCTCCACTTT. The full variable domain, rest sourced from reference TRBV30 and TRBJ1-6, is SQTIHQWPATLVQPVGSPLSLECTVEGTSNPNLYWYRQAAGRGLQLLFYSVGIGQISSEVPQNLSASRPQDRQFILSSKKLLLSDSGFYLCAWRAGSPLHFGNGTRLTVT.

The rearrangement links TRBV6-5 to TRBJ1-1; the D is unclear. The CDR3 loop spans 14 amino acids. V lost 5 bases, J lost 4 bases, and 14 bases lay in between. Looked up from germline, CDR1 is MNHEY and CDR2 is SVGAGI. The CDR3 protein is CASSQTPSGTEAFF. The CDR3 DNA reads as TGTGCCAGCAGTCAAACTCCTTCGGGCACTGAAGCTTTCTTT.

This chain links TRBV2 with TRBJ1-3, with D unclear. CDR1 is SNHLY and CDR2 is FYNNEI in the germline V gene. The CDR3 has 16 amino acids. V lost 2 bases to trimming and J lost 0 bases, with 11 bases between them. Written as DNA, the CDR3 is TGTGCCAGCAGTGAAATTGGCCGAACCTCTGGAAACACCATATATTTT. It translates to CASSEIGRTSGNTIYF. Complete variable domain (other parts from reference TRBV2 and TRBJ1-3): EPEVTQTPSHQVTQMGQEVILRCVPISNHLYFYWYRQILGQKVEFLVSFYNNEISEKSEIFDDQFSVERPDGSNFTLKIRSTKLEDSAMYFCASSEIGRTSGNTIYFGEGSWLTVV.

The chain couples TRBV30 to TRBJ2-4; the match to TRBD2 covers 7 bases. In germline, CDR1 is GTSNPN, CDR2 SVGIG (reference sequence). The CDR3 has 14 residues. With V trimmed by 0 bases and J by 4 bases, 3 bases remained unmatched. DNA of the CDR3: TGTGCCTGGAGTGTACGGGGGGTTAAAAACATTCAGTACTTC. Translating gives CAWSVRGVKNIQYF.

CDR3 region: CASSRAVDRGTGELFF. The CDR3 DNA reads as TGTGCCAGTAGTAGAGCAGTGGACAGGGGAACCGGGGAGCTGTTTTTT. The chain recombines TRBV19 with TRBJ2-2; 9 positions agree with TRBD1. The ends lost 4 bases at V and 5 bases at J; junction bases unmatched: 8. This CDR3 spans 16 amino acids. Germline CDR1 is LNHDA and CDR2 is SQIVND (reference sequence).

The chain is built from TRBV25-1 and TRBJ2-1; 7 bases agree with TRBD1. The CDR3 covers 12 residues. Germline V lookup: CDR1 MGHDK, CDR2 SYGVNS. Trimming took 4 bases from V and 10 from J; bases not matched to a gene: 4. CDR3 region: CASSGQDREQFF. The DNA for the CDR3 is TGTGCCAGCAGTGGCCAGGACAGGGAGCAGTTCTTC.

This clone was counted a single time. The chain carries TRBV2 and TRBJ2-7; TRBD2 agrees at 11 bases. There are 18 residues in the CDR3. Germline-derived CDR1 and CDR2 are SNHLY and FYNNEI. Germline trimming cut 6 bases from V and 0 bases from J; bases unmatched to any gene: 13. CDR3 amino acids: CASRTLAGGPGSSYEQYF. CDR3 nucleotides: TGTGCCAGCAGGACCCTAGCGGGAGGCCCAGGGAGCTCCTACGAGCAGTACTTC.

The chain joins TRBV11-2 to TRBJ2-5, with D possibly matching TRBD2 (5 bases). From germline, CDR1 is SGHAT and CDR2 FQNNGV. V was shortened by 0 bases and J by 2 bases, with 10 bases between the two germline ends. CDR3 length equals 15 residues. CDR3 nucleotide sequence: TGTGCCAGCAGCTTAGATCCCCCGGGACAAGAGACCCAGTACTTC. As protein: CASSLDPPGQETQYF. The variable domain in full, with the rest retrieved from reference TRBV11-2 and TRBJ2-5, is EAGVAQSPRYKIIEKRQSVAFWCNPISGHATLYWYQQILGQGPKLLIQFQNNGVVDDSQLPKDRFSAERLKGVDSTLKIQPAKLEDSAVYLCASSLDPPGQETQYFGPGTRLLVL.

This clone appeared a single time. This chain connects TRBV30 to TRBJ1-5; 7 bases agree with TRBD1. The V gene's germline CDR1 is GTSNPN and CDR2 SVGIG (reference sequence). The CDR3 loop spans 14 amino acids. V shed 3 bases and J 3 bases; nucleotides not matched to a gene: 5. The CDR3 loop reads CAWSLTGINQPQHF. The CDR3 DNA reads as TGTGCCTGGAGCCTGACAGGGATCAATCAGCCCCAGCATTTT. The full variable domain, rest sourced from reference TRBV30 and TRBJ1-5, is SQTIHQWPATLVQPVGSPLSLECTVEGTSNPNLYWYRQAAGRGLQLLFYSVGIGQISSEVPQNLSASRPQDRQFILSSKKLLLSDSGFYLCAWSLTGINQPQHFGDGTRLSIL.

The V and J genes are TRBV27 and TRBJ1-2; possibly TRBD1 for D (6 bases). Per the germline V gene, CDR1 is MNHEY and CDR2 is SMNVEV (reference sequence). Deletions cut 6 bases from V and 4 bases from J, with 12 bases between. The CDR3 length is 13 residues. CDR3 in DNA: TGTGCCAGCAGCCAGGGGAGAGGCTATGGCTACACCTTC. It codes for CASSQGRGYGYTF.

The chain recombines TRBV28 with TRBJ1-2, with D possibly being TRBD1 (6 bases). This CDR3 is built from 15 residues. V was cut by 6 bases and J by 6 bases, with 20 bases left in between. Germline lookup yields CDR1 MDHEN and CDR2 SYDVKM. The CDR3, as DNA: TGTGCCAGCAGCCCCTCCTATACAGGGTTCAATGGCTACACCTTC. Its protein product is CASSPSYTGFNGYTF.

This rearrangement joins TRBV9 to TRBJ1-3; D is uncertain. Germline V lookup: CDR1 SGDLS, CDR2 YYNGEE. V dropped 2 bases and J dropped 0 bases, with 18 bases sitting between them. The CDR3 has 18 residues. CDR3 region: CASSVWAQIGFSGNTIYF. Written as DNA, the CDR3 is TGTGCCAGCAGCGTGTGGGCCCAGATTGGATTCTCTGGAAACACCATATATTTT.